Shown below are 15 T cell receptor beta chains from a single sample sequenced in a study of cytomegalovirus exposure and HLA in healthy donors. The PCR had 60 Vbeta and 13 Jbeta primers. Assay used: immunoSEQ multiplex PCR; TCRdb lists only in-frame clones, some missing. In the table there are 170,000 or so clones, roughly four fifths of which are singletons. Sequenced: PBMCs. The origin of the receptors is a girl aged 10 to 17 in good health and CMV-seropositive.

This clone was seen only a few times. V gene TRBV5-4 combines with J gene TRBJ1-2, with D unclear. The V end lost 0 bases, the J end lost 4 bases, and 10 bases lay between the germline ends. Germline values: CDR1 SGHNT, CDR2 YYREEE (reference sequence). The CDR3 totals 14 residues. The CDR3 bases are TGTGCCAGCAGCTTGGGGGCAGACCTCTATGGCTACACCTTC. Residues: CASSLGADLYGYTF. Drawing the rest from reference TRBV5-4 and TRBJ1-2, the complete variable domain is ETGVTQSPTHLIKTRGQQVTLRCSSQSGHNTVSWYQQALGQGPQFIFQYYREEENGRGNFPPRFSGLQFPNYSSELNVNALELDDSALYLCASSLGADLYGYTFGSGTRLTVV.

The chain recombines TRBV29-1 with TRBJ2-3; 8 bases agree with TRBD2. Germline assignment: CDR1 SQVTM and CDR2 ANQGSEA. This CDR3 region has 15 residues. The V segment lost 6 bases and the J segment 1 base; nucleotides outside the gene matches: 9. CDR3 amino acids: CSVEFSGVGTDTQYF. The CDR3 DNA follows: TGCAGCGTGGAATTTAGCGGGGTAGGCACAGATACGCAGTATTTT.

CDR3 sequence reads: CASSPGDREYEQYF. The CDR3 DNA is TGTGCCAGCAGCCCCGGGGACAGAGAGTACGAGCAGTACTTC. The V gene is TRBV9, the J gene TRBJ2-7; 7 positions match TRBD1. The CDR3 loop spans 14 amino acids. The V segment lost 4 bases and the J segment 4 bases; nucleotides outside the gene matches: 8. Germline lookup yields CDR1 SGDLS and CDR2 YYNGEE.

This chain joins TRBV19 and TRBJ2-7, with 7 bases identical to TRBD1. Germline trimming cut 11 bases from V and 7 bases from J; bases unmatched to any gene: 11. This CDR3 region has 12 residues. The germline V gene encodes CDR1 LNHDA and CDR2 SQIVND (reference sequence). CDR3 sequence reads: CASRDSLLEQYF. As DNA, the CDR3 is TGTGCCTCCCGGGACAGCCTGTTGGAGCAGTACTTC.

This clone was seen only once. The V call is TRBV9, the J call TRBJ1-1; TRBD1 aligns across 11 bases. V lost 0 bases to trimming and J lost 1 base; unmatched junction nucleotides: 14. The CDR3 has 20 residues. CDR1 and CDR2 (germline): SGDLS, YYNGEE. DNA for the CDR3: TGTGCCAGCAGCGTAGGGGGGACAGGGGGTAAACTGGGGAGGAACACTGAAGCTTTCTTT. It encodes CASSVGGTGGKLGRNTEAFF.

This clone came up a few times. CDR3 DNA: TGTGCCACCATAAGCAGCGGGGGACTCTCCTATGGCTACACCTTC. Amino acids: CATISSGGLSYGYTF. J is TRBJ1-2 and V is TRBV27, with D maybe TRBD1 (5 bases). The germline gives CDR1 MNHEY, CDR2 SMNVEV (reference sequence). The V gene lost 10 bases and the J gene lost 4 bases, with 22 bases spanning the gap. The CDR3 loop spans 15 amino acids.

This chain connects TRBV5-4 to TRBJ1-2; TRBD1 agrees at 8 bases. The CDR3 covers 15 residues. Losses at the gene ends were 0 bases for V and 6 bases for J; bases not matched to a gene: 7. The germline V gene has CDR1 SGHNT and CDR2 YYREEE (reference sequence). CDR3 protein: CASSLGPQGADGYTF. The CDR3 coding sequence is TGTGCCAGCAGCTTGGGCCCTCAGGGGGCTGATGGCTACACCTTC.

V usage is TRBV15 and J usage is TRBJ2-6; D gene unclear. The CDR3 sequence is 15 residues long. The V end lost 1 base, the J end lost 1 base, and 5 bases lay between the germline ends. The germline CDR1 and CDR2 sequences are LNHNV and YYDKDF (reference sequence). The CDR3 protein is CATSRAPSGANVLTF. Here the CDR3 DNA reads TGTGCCACCAGCAGAGCCCCGTCTGGGGCCAACGTCCTGACTTTC. Combining the CDR3 with reference TRBV15 and TRBJ2-6 gives the whole variable domain DAMVIQNPRYQVTQFGKPVTLSCSQTLNHNVMYWYQQKSSQAPKLLFHYYDKDFNNEADTPDNFQSRRPNTSFCFLDIRSPGLGDTAMYLCATSRAPSGANVLTFGAGSRLTVL.

This chain joins TRBV11-2 and TRBJ2-7; tentatively, D is TRBD2 (6 bases). The germline CDR1 and CDR2 sequences are SGHAT and FQNNGV. The V gene lost 4 bases and the J gene lost 1 base, with 11 bases spanning the gap. The CDR3 is made up of 14 amino acids. The CDR3 here is CASSSFGGSYEQYF. CDR3 nucleotides: TGTGCCAGCAGCTCCTTCGGGGGTTCCTACGAGCAGTACTTC.

This clone was counted a few times. The chain uses TRBV4-2 and TRBJ2-2; 11 bases fit TRBD2. Germline lookup yields CDR1 LGHNA and CDR2 YNFKEQ. The CDR3 runs 18 residues. V was pared by 0 bases and J by 6 bases, with 9 bases of the junction left unmatched. CDR3 in DNA: TGTGCCAGCAGCCAAGAGTTGAGACTAGCGGGGTTTTCCGGGGAGCTGTTTTTT. This sequence encodes CASSQELRLAGFSGELFF.

V and J are TRBV19 and TRBJ1-1; D not resolved. The V gene lost 3 bases and the J gene lost 1 base, with 6 bases spanning the gap. Germline V gene sequence: CDR1 LNHDA, CDR2 SQIVND (reference sequence). The CDR3 contains 13 residues. CDR3 DNA sequence: TGTGCCAGTAGTATCACTCGGAACACTGAAGCTTTCTTT. Its translation: CASSITRNTEAFF. Supplemented by reference TRBV19 and TRBJ1-1, the full variable domain reads DGGITQSPKYLFRKEGQNVTLSCEQNLNHDAMYWYRQDPGQGLRLIYYSQIVNDFQKGDIAEGYSVSREKKESFPLTVTSAQKNPTAFYLCASSITRNTEAFFGQGTRLTVV.

The rearrangement joins TRBV19 to TRBJ1-5; 11 bases are shared with TRBD1. CDR1 is LNHDA, CDR2 SQIVND, per germline (reference sequence). The CDR3 runs to 15 residues. With V trimmed by 5 bases and J by 7 bases, 7 bases remained unmatched. The CDR3 reads CASSSPGQGGQPQHF. DNA for the CDR3: TGTGCCAGTAGTTCGCCGGGACAGGGGGGACAGCCCCAGCATTTT.

The chain carries TRBV10-2 and TRBJ1-2, with D possibly being TRBD1 (6 bases). The V gene's germline CDR1 is WSHSY and CDR2 SAAADI. Deletions cut 4 bases from V and 1 base from J, with 10 bases between. CDR3 length: 14 residues. Here the CDR3 DNA reads TGCGCCAGCAGTGCCACGGACAGTAACTATGGCTACACCTTC. Translating it yields CASSATDSNYGYTF.

This clone was seen once. The chain uses TRBV5-1 and TRBJ2-5; 10 nucleotides align to TRBD2. The CDR3 spans 15 residues. The germline V gene has CDR1 SGHRS and CDR2 YFSETQ. With 0 bases clipped from V and 2 bases from J, the junction kept 1 base outside the gene matches. The CDR3 nucleotides are TGCGCCAGCAGCTTGGTTAGCGGGGGGCAAGAGACCCAGTACTTC. Translated: CASSLVSGGQETQYF.

This clone was observed once. The chain links TRBV13 to TRBJ1-2; TRBD1 agrees at 9 bases. Trimming at V came to 4 bases and at J to 6 bases, leaving 6 bases not matched to a gene. Germline V gives CDR1 PRHDT, CDR2 FYEKMQ (reference sequence). This CDR3 is 14 amino acids long. The CDR3 loop is CASSSRQGVNGYTF. The CDR3 DNA is TGTGCCAGCAGCTCCAGACAGGGGGTGAATGGCTACACCTTC. The full variable domain, in which reference TRBV13 and TRBJ1-2 provide the parts outside the CDR3, is AAGVIQSPRHLIKEKRETATLKCYPIPRHDTVYWYQQGPGQDPQFLISFYEKMQSDKGSIPDRFSAQQFSDYHSELNMSSLELGDSALYFCASSSRQGVNGYTFGSGTRLTVV.